This T cell receptor (beta chain) came from a study of OX40 agonist ivuxolimab in advanced cancers. For the study at large: Eligibility admitted prior anti-PD-1, anti-PD-L1 or anti-CTLA-4 therapy; around 42% had some. Patients achieving partial responses numbered three: one hepatocellular carcinoma case and two cutaneous melanoma cases.

Data came from immunoSEQ multiplex PCR; TCRdb stores just in-frame clones and leaves some out. The sample has about 60,000 clones, approximately 90% seen once. It was autoimmune disease history or systemic immunosuppression that excluded patients. V shed 3 bases, J shed 6 bases, and the junction held 6 bases outside the gene matches. This CDR3 region has 14 residues. Germline assignment: CDR1 MDHEN and CDR2 SYDVKM. This sequence originates from an adult with an advanced solid tumor such as melanoma, head and neck, liver or kidney cancer. The sample here was CD4+ or CD8+ T cells sorted from blood, taken in a trial of the OX40 agonist ivuxolimab. The gene calls are TRBV28 and TRBJ2-3; the match to TRBD1 covers 7 bases. As DNA, the CDR3 is TGTGCCAGCAGTTTTAGGGGGCTCTGGGATACGCAGTATTTT. The encoded protein is CASSFRGLWDTQYF.